Listed below are T cell receptor beta chains from one sample, sequenced in a study of siplizumab effects on memory and regulatory T cells. No cognate antigen is known for these TCRs. Here immunoSEQ multiplex PCR was the method, and the copy in TCRdb shows in-frame clones only, minus some. Of approximately 9,600 clones detected, 46% appear once; the ten largest clones hold approximately 22%. Sequenced input: CFSE-low (dividing) CD4+ T cells sorted from an allogeneic mixed lymphocyte reaction. The source of these receptors is a human donor in good health; the cells came from an allogeneic mixed lymphocyte reaction. The CDR3 runs from the conserved cysteine through the conserved F or W. Fields, in order: D gene, V gene, J gene, CDR3 length, clone size, CDR3 protein, CDR3 DNA. The D gene is left open where the match is weak. Clone size is given for some rows only: seen once, a few or many times, or a class if the clone is expanded.

d_call: -
v_call: TRBV7-2
j_call: TRBJ1-1
cdr3_length: 12
clone_size: few
cdr3_aa: CASSLGRVAAFF
cdr3_nt: TGTGCCAGCAGCTTAGGCAGGGTAGCAGCTTTCTTT

d_call: -
v_call: TRBV2
j_call: TRBJ2-2
cdr3_length: 15
clone_size: -
cdr3_aa: CASSSSASNTGELFF
cdr3_nt: TGTGCCAGCAGTTCTAGCGCATCGAACACCGGGGAGCTGTTTTTT

d_call: TRBD1
v_call: TRBV5-4
j_call: TRBJ2-5
cdr3_length: 13
clone_size: -
cdr3_aa: CASSLGQGETQYF
cdr3_nt: TGTGCCAGCAGCTTGGGACAGGGGGAGACCCAGTACTTC

d_call: -
v_call: TRBV11-1
j_call: TRBJ2-5
cdr3_length: 17
clone_size: -
cdr3_aa: CASSLGLKGVPRETQYF
cdr3_nt: TGTGCCAGCAGCTTAGGGCTAAAAGGAGTCCCCAGAGAGACCCAGTACTTC

d_call: -
v_call: TRBV5-1
j_call: TRBJ1-1
cdr3_length: 14
clone_size: -
cdr3_aa: CASSTGTQGRKAFF
cdr3_nt: TGCGCCAGCAGCACCGGGACCCAGGGAAGAAAAGCTTTCTTT

d_call: -
v_call: TRBV5-1
j_call: TRBJ2-3
cdr3_length: 12
clone_size: -
cdr3_aa: CASSLFVGTQYF
cdr3_nt: TGCGCCAGCAGCTTGTTTGTGGGGACGCAGTATTTT

d_call: -
v_call: TRBV2
j_call: TRBJ1-2
cdr3_length: 15
clone_size: few
cdr3_aa: CASKVASRTDYGYTF
cdr3_nt: TGTGCCAGCAAGGTAGCCTCTCGGACGGACTATGGCTACACCTTC

d_call: TRBD1
v_call: TRBV28
j_call: TRBJ1-1
cdr3_length: 16
clone_size: -
cdr3_aa: CASSFRQGARNTEAFF
cdr3_nt: TGTGCCAGCAGTTTCAGACAGGGGGCGCGGAACACTGAAGCTTTCTTT

d_call: TRBD1
v_call: TRBV19
j_call: TRBJ1-2
cdr3_length: 14
clone_size: -
cdr3_aa: CASTLPTGYGGYTF
cdr3_nt: TGTGCCAGTACCCTCCCGACAGGGTATGGTGGCTACACCTTC

d_call: -
v_call: TRBV5-1
j_call: TRBJ2-1
cdr3_length: 15
clone_size: few
cdr3_aa: CASRLSGSSYNEQFF
cdr3_nt: TGCGCCAGCAGACTAAGCGGAAGCTCCTACAATGAGCAGTTCTTC

d_call: TRBD2
v_call: TRBV5-4
j_call: TRBJ2-7
cdr3_length: 17
clone_size: once
cdr3_aa: CASSRGLAGGRIYEQYF
cdr3_nt: TGTGCCAGCAGCCGTGGACTAGCGGGAGGCCGAATCTACGAGCAGTACTTC

d_call: -
v_call: TRBV19
j_call: TRBJ2-5
cdr3_length: 17
clone_size: -
cdr3_aa: CASSMRGRSDRKETQYF
cdr3_nt: TGTGCCAGTAGTATGAGAGGGCGGTCGGACCGAAAAGAGACCCAGTACTTC

d_call: -
v_call: TRBV11-2
j_call: TRBJ1-3
cdr3_length: 14
clone_size: large
cdr3_aa: CASSLDFSGNTIYF
cdr3_nt: TGTGCCAGCAGCTTGGACTTCTCTGGAAACACCATATATTTT

d_call: -
v_call: TRBV28
j_call: TRBJ2-7
cdr3_length: 11
clone_size: few
cdr3_aa: CASRSGREQYF
cdr3_nt: TGTGCCAGCAGGTCAGGGCGGGAGCAGTACTTC

d_call: TRBD2
v_call: TRBV13
j_call: TRBJ2-1
cdr3_length: 17
clone_size: -
cdr3_aa: CASSLRRLAGGPDEQFF
cdr3_nt: TGTGCCAGCAGCCTCAGACGACTAGCGGGAGGGCCCGATGAGCAGTTCTTC

d_call: -
v_call: TRBV19
j_call: TRBJ2-2
cdr3_length: 15
clone_size: -
cdr3_aa: CASSISGSRSGELFF
cdr3_nt: TGTGCCAGTAGTATCTCAGGGTCCCGGTCCGGGGAGCTGTTTTTT

d_call: -
v_call: TRBV14
j_call: TRBJ1-1
cdr3_length: 13
clone_size: few
cdr3_aa: CASSLGAGTKAFF
cdr3_nt: TGTGCCAGCAGCCTGGGGGCAGGGACCAAAGCTTTCTTT

d_call: TRBD1
v_call: TRBV29-1
j_call: TRBJ1-2
cdr3_length: 15
clone_size: -
cdr3_aa: CSVNNRGTGLYGYTF
cdr3_nt: TGCAGCGTTAACAACAGGGGAACTGGATTGTATGGCTACACCTTC

d_call: -
v_call: TRBV29-1
j_call: TRBJ2-5
cdr3_length: 15
clone_size: -
cdr3_aa: CSVERLVGIGETQYF
cdr3_nt: TGCAGCGTTGAAAGATTGGTGGGTATCGGAGAGACCCAGTACTTC

d_call: -
v_call: TRBV5-4
j_call: TRBJ1-1
cdr3_length: 15
clone_size: -
cdr3_aa: CASNDRGRLRTEAFF
cdr3_nt: TGTGCCAGCAACGACCGGGGCAGGCTTAGGACTGAAGCTTTCTTT

d_call: -
v_call: TRBV11-2
j_call: TRBJ2-1
cdr3_length: 14
clone_size: -
cdr3_aa: CASTSGTVWDEQFF
cdr3_nt: TGTGCCAGCACCTCCGGGACGGTGTGGGATGAGCAGTTCTTC

d_call: TRBD2
v_call: TRBV7-2
j_call: TRBJ2-7
cdr3_length: 15
clone_size: large
cdr3_aa: CASSLASGRSYEQYF
cdr3_nt: TGTGCCAGCAGCTTAGCCAGCGGGAGATCCTACGAGCAGTACTTC

d_call: -
v_call: TRBV7-2
j_call: TRBJ1-1
cdr3_length: 13
clone_size: few
cdr3_aa: CASSSDSNTEAFF
cdr3_nt: TGTGCCAGCAGCTCCGACAGTAACACTGAAGCTTTCTTT

d_call: -
v_call: TRBV5-1
j_call: TRBJ2-7
cdr3_length: 17
clone_size: -
cdr3_aa: CASSFSPGLRRSYEQYF
cdr3_nt: TGCGCCAGCAGCTTCTCGCCGGGTCTCCGGAGGTCCTACGAGCAGTACTTC